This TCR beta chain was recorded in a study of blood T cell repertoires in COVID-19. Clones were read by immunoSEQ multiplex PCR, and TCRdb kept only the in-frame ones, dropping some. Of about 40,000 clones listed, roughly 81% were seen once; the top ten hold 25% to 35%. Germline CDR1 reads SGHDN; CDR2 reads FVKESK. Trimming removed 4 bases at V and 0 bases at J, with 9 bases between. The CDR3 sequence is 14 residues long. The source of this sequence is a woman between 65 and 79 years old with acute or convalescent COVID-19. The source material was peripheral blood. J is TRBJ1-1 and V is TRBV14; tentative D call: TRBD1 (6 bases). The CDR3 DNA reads TGTGCCAGCAGCCCGGACAGCATGAACACTGAAGCTTTCTTT. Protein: CASSPDSMNTEAFF.